This T cell receptor (beta chain) comes out of a study of shared clonotypes between healthy human individuals. The CDR3 extends over 14 amino acids. V was cut by 7 bases and J by 5 bases, with 15 bases left in between. Germline assignment: CDR1 SNHLY and CDR2 FYNNEI. Profiled with immunoSEQ multiplex PCR; TCRdb holds only in-frame clones, not every one. Here the sample spans approximately 510,000 clones, 75% to 85% being singletons. This sequence joins TRBV2 and TRBJ2-1; D gene unclear. The origin of this receptor is a woman aged 40 to 55 in good health. Some clones in this sample may be carry-over from other donors' samples. The sequenced sample was PBMCs. CDR3 protein: CASTRRAGNNEQFF. CDR3 nucleotide sequence: TGTGCCAGCACCCGCCGGGCAGGAAACAATGAGCAGTTCTTC.